The clone carrying this T cell receptor beta chain has a count of ten or more. A single run covered 15-18 subjects with over 170 million TCR-beta sequences. From the 5' RACE reads, TCRdb called clonotypes with MiXCR, one entry per CDR3 protein. This repertoire shows some 43,000 distinct CDR3 sequences, 10% to 15% found once; its top ten account for roughly 10%. These data belong to a study of neurological immune-mediated disorders. The sample's time point: longitudinal time-point 3. The CDR3 loop spans 17 amino acids. V shed 1 base and J 8 bases; nucleotides not matched to a gene: 13. CDR1 and CDR2 from the germline V gene are SGHAT and FQNNGV.

The specimen sequenced was PBMCs. This TCR was sampled from a male donor with HTLV-1-associated myelopathy (HAM/TSP). The J gene is TRBJ2-3, the V gene TRBV11-2, with TRBD1 identical over 9 bases. The CDR3 region is CASSLVLPGQGIATQYF. The CDR3, as DNA: TGTGCCAGCAGCTTAGTTCTTCCGGGACAGGGAATAGCTACGCAGTATTTT.